Each of the 25 T cell receptor beta chains below was sequenced from the same sample in a study of brain T cells in children with intractable seizures. Time point of the sample: blood from clinic visit 5 months post-surgery; TSC patient then seizure free. The table came from immunoSEQ multiplex PCR; TCRdb's copy has only in-frame clones and leaves some out. In the table there are approximately 330,000 clones, 93% of which are singletons. This specimen was peripheral blood, taken 4 to 5 months after surgery. The receptor set was obtained from a boy in the first two years of life with tuberous sclerosis and intractable seizures.

Of note for this clone: Within the sample, other DNA sequences also encode this same CDR3. This rearrangement joins TRBV27 to TRBJ2-7, with a weak D call TRBD2 (5 bases). This CDR3 contains 13 residues. Germline assignment: CDR1 MNHEY and CDR2 SMNVEV (reference sequence). V was cut by 3 bases and J by 2 bases, with 8 bases left in between. The CDR3 nucleotides are TGTGCCAGCAGTTTCACCGGGGCCTACGAGCAGTACTTC. Protein sequence: CASSFTGAYEQYF.

The genes are TRBV6-2 or TRBV6-3 and TRBJ2-7; a possible D gene is TRBD2 (5 bases). Germline V gene lookup returns CDR1 MNHEY and CDR2 SVGEGT. Between the trimmed V and J ends, which lost 4 bases and 0 bases, there was a span of 13 bases. This CDR3 is built from 15 residues. The CDR3: CASSSAALGSYEQYF. Here the CDR3 DNA reads TGTGCCAGCAGTTCGGCTGCACTAGGCTCCTACGAGCAGTACTTC.

The chain uses TRBV9 and TRBJ2-1, with a tentative D call TRBD2 (6 bases). The ends were cut back, 0 bases at V and 12 bases at J, with 19 bases in the middle. The CDR3 sequence is 15 residues long. Per the germline V gene, CDR1 is SGDLS and CDR2 is YYNGEE. Here the CDR3 reads CASSVEAGPPGSQFF. CDR3 sequence (DNA): TGTGCCAGCAGCGTAGAGGCGGGGCCCCCAGGATCGCAGTTCTTC. Filled out from reference TRBV9 and TRBJ2-1, the complete variable domain reads DSGVTQTPKHLITATGQRVTLRCSPRSGDLSVYWYQQSLDQGLQFLIQYYNGEERAKGNILERFSAQQFPDLHSELNLSSLELGDSALYFCASSVEAGPPGSQFFGPGTRLTVL.

The count of this clone is one. The chain couples TRBV14 to TRBJ1-3, with 7 positions matching TRBD1. The CDR3 is 15 amino acids. V shed 4 bases and J 0 bases; nucleotides not matched to a gene: 3. Germline values: CDR1 SGHDN, CDR2 FVKESK. CDR3 bases: TGTGCCAGCAGCCGCGACAGGGACTCTGGAAACACCATATATTTT. This translates into CASSRDRDSGNTIYF.

The V and J genes are TRBV27 and TRBJ2-3, with 14 nucleotides matching TRBD2. Germline V lookup: CDR1 MNHEY, CDR2 SMNVEV (reference sequence). V trimming: 4 bases; J trimming: 4 bases; junction bases outside the gene matches: 4. This CDR3 contains 16 residues. The CDR3 reads CASSSGLAGGPDTQYF. Written as DNA, the CDR3 is TGTGCCAGCAGTTCTGGACTAGCGGGAGGACCAGATACGCAGTATTTT.

The gene calls are TRBV5-4 and TRBJ2-3; TRBD2 is a possible D gene (5 bases). The CDR3 extends over 13 amino acids. V gave up 3 bases and J gave up 4 bases, with 9 bases separating them. Germline V CDR1 and CDR2: SGHNT, YYREEE (reference sequence). This CDR3 is CASSSAGSDTQYF. The CDR3 nucleotides read TGTGCCAGCAGCTCGGCGGGCTCAGATACGCAGTATTTT.

The V call is TRBV6-5, the J call TRBJ2-3; TRBD1 aligns across 7 bases. After removal of 6 bases from V and 2 bases from J, the junction contained 8 bases not matched to a gene. Germline CDR1 and CDR2: MNHEY and SVGAGI. CDR3 length: 15 amino acids. The CDR3 nucleotides read TGTGCCAGCAGGCGACAGGGACCCATCACAGATACGCAGTATTTT. This sequence encodes CASRRQGPITDTQYF.

V is TRBV4-2 and J is TRBJ1-2; TRBD1 might be the D (5 bases). Germline CDR1 and CDR2: LGHNA and YNFKEQ. The V end lost 4 bases, the J end lost 2 bases, and 17 bases lay between the germline ends. The CDR3 consists of 16 residues. The CDR3 loop reads CASSRGGRQGNYGYTF. The CDR3 nucleotides read TGTGCCAGCAGCCGGGGCGGGAGGCAGGGAAACTATGGCTACACCTTC.

The chain combines TRBV5-6 with TRBJ1-5; the D gene is possibly TRBD1 (5 bases). CDR1 and CDR2 from the germline V gene are SGHDT and YYEEEE. The CDR3 totals 17 residues. V lost 0 bases, J lost 0 bases, and 13 bases lay in between. CDR3 sequence reads: CASSLGGWGISNQPQHF. CDR3 coding DNA: TGTGCCAGCAGCTTGGGGGGTTGGGGCATTAGCAATCAGCCCCAGCATTTT.

The chain is built from TRBV19 and TRBJ2-3, with TRBD2 matching over 8 bases. The ends lost 6 bases at V and 0 bases at J; junction bases unmatched: 11. The CDR3 totals 17 residues. Germline lookup yields CDR1 LNHDA and CDR2 SQIVND (reference sequence). In nucleotides, the CDR3 is TGTGCCAGTAGACCTACACCCGGGACTAGGAGCACAGATACGCAGTATTTT. It encodes CASRPTPGTRSTDTQYF.

The CDR3 DNA is TGTGCCAGCAGCTTAGACTGGCCAGAAGACCAGAGCTACACCTTC. Translating gives CASSLDWPEDQSYTF. V usage is TRBV7-9 and J usage is TRBJ1-2, with unresolved D. Germline-derived CDR1 and CDR2 are SEHNR and FQNEAQ (reference sequence). V was clipped by 1 base and J by 9 bases, with 18 bases between them. This CDR3 is 15 amino acids long. The entire variable domain, with the rest obtained from reference TRBV7-9 and TRBJ1-2, is as follows: DTGVSQNPRHKITKRGQNVTFRCDPISEHNRLYWYRQTLGQGPEFLTYFQNEAQLEKSRLLSDRFSAERPKGSFSTLEIQRTEQGDSAMYLCASSLDWPEDQSYTFGSGTRLTVV.

The genes are TRBV9 and TRBJ1-4, with 9 nucleotides matching TRBD1. The germline gives CDR1 SGDLS, CDR2 YYNGEE. This CDR3 has 16 amino acids. V was clipped by 3 bases and J by 0 bases; unmatched bases: 3. The CDR3 DNA reads TGTGCCAGCAGCGGGGGACAGGGACCAACTAATGAAAAACTGTTTTTT. Its protein is CASSGGQGPTNEKLFF.

The chain combines TRBV30 with TRBJ2-7; 11 bases line up with TRBD2. Germline trimming cut 1 base from V and 1 base from J; bases unmatched to any gene: 9. The CDR3 length is 17 residues. CDR1 and CDR2 (germline): GTSNPN, SVGIG (reference sequence). CDR3 amino acids: CAWSGPSGGLLSYEQYF. The CDR3 DNA sequence: TGTGCCTGGAGTGGCCCTAGCGGGGGGCTCCTTTCCTACGAGCAGTACTTC.

This chain joins TRBV5-1 and TRBJ2-3; no clear D gene. The CDR3 has 15 amino acids. Germline V gene data show CDR1 as SGHRS and CDR2 as YFSETQ. Deletions cut 4 bases from V and 3 bases from J, with 15 bases between. The CDR3 coding sequence is TGCGCCAGCAGCCAACCAGCCCTCGGGACAGATACGCAGTATTTT. This translates into CASSQPALGTDTQYF.

The chain combines TRBV6-5 with TRBJ2-3; 9 bases fit TRBD1. There are 13 residues in the CDR3. The germline gives CDR1 MNHEY, CDR2 SVGAGI. J was trimmed by 4 bases and V by 6 bases; bases with no gene match: 2. The CDR3 reads CASRGTGSDTQYF. CDR3 nucleotide sequence: TGTGCCAGCAGGGGGACAGGGTCAGATACGCAGTATTTT.

CDR3 nucleotides: TGTGCCAGCAGCCAAGGGGCCGATCTCTATGGCTACACCTTC. This translates into CASSQGADLYGYTF. V is TRBV7-3 and J is TRBJ1-2; D may be TRBD1 (5 bases). The length of the CDR3 is 14 residues. Per germline, CDR1 SGHTA and CDR2 FQGTGA. Trimming pared 5 bases from V and 4 bases from J, leaving 14 bases between. The full variable domain, its missing parts supplied by reference TRBV7-3 and TRBJ1-2, is GAGVSQTPSNKVTEKGKYVELRCDPISGHTALYWYRQSLGQGPEFLIYFQGTGAADDSGLPNDRFFAVRPEGSVSTLKIQRTERGDSAVYLCASSQGADLYGYTFGSGTRLTVV.

This chain links TRBV7-3 with TRBJ2-1, with 10 bases aligning to TRBD2. V was clipped by 2 bases and J by 3 bases; unmatched bases: 1. CDR3 length equals 15 residues. Germline V gene sequence: CDR1 SGHTA, CDR2 FQGTGA. CDR3 sequence: CASSLERGGYNEQFF. CDR3 coding DNA: TGTGCCAGCAGCTTAGAGCGGGGGGGCTACAATGAGCAGTTCTTC.

V is TRBV12-3 or TRBV12-4 and J is TRBJ2-1; D unresolved. Trimming left V 6 bases short and J 3 bases short, with 9 bases between. The CDR3 is made up of 13 amino acids. The CDR3 sequence: CASRLLNYNEQFF. The CDR3 DNA follows: TGTGCCAGCAGGCTACTCAACTACAATGAGCAGTTCTTC.

The CDR3 nucleotides read TGTGCCGTCCAACCGGGACAGCTAGATTACGAGCAGTACTTC. Translating it yields CAVQPGQLDYEQYF. The rearrangement joins TRBV10-3 to TRBJ2-7, with 7 bases identical to TRBD1. Germline loops: CDR1 ENHRY, CDR2 SYGVKD. The CDR3 consists of 14 residues. The J segment lost 4 bases and the V segment lost 11 bases, leaving 14 bases of the junction unmatched.

In this sample, this clone turned up once. The chain combines TRBV10-3 with TRBJ1-2, with no clear D. The CDR3 is 14 residues long. Germline V gene data show CDR1 as ENHRY and CDR2 as SYGVKD. The V end was cut by 1 base, the J end by 3 bases, with 9 bases between. CDR3 nucleotide sequence: TGTGCCATCAGTGAGTTTCGGGGAGACTATGGCTACACCTTC. Its translation: CAISEFRGDYGYTF.

CDR3 region: CAISPRGGEYYEQYF. The DNA for the CDR3 is TGTGCCATCAGCCCGCGGGGGGGGGAATACTACGAGCAGTACTTC. This chain connects TRBV10-3 to TRBJ2-7; TRBD2 matches 9 bases. Trimming removed 6 bases from V and 3 bases from J; junction bases left unmatched: 9. Germline loops: CDR1 ENHRY, CDR2 SYGVKD. The CDR3 covers 15 residues.

The chain employs TRBV4-1 and TRBJ1-1; D gene uncertain. This CDR3 has 15 amino acids. CDR1 is MGHRA and CDR2 is YSYEKL in the germline V gene. V dropped 0 bases and J dropped 8 bases, with 16 bases sitting between them. The DNA for the CDR3 is TGCGCCAGCAGCCAAGAGACCGGACCCATACGCGAAGCTTTCTTT. Translating gives CASSQETGPIREAFF.

J is TRBJ2-7 and V is TRBV6-5; D possibly corresponds to TRBD2 (7 bases). Trimming removed 2 bases from V and 4 bases from J, with 18 bases in between. Germline V gives CDR1 MNHEY, CDR2 SVGAGI. The CDR3 is 16 residues long. Written as DNA, the CDR3 is TGTGCCAGCAGTTACGGGTATTCGGGGGGCCCGTACGAGCAGTACTTC. It encodes CASSYGYSGGPYEQYF.

The chain combines TRBV9 with TRBJ2-2, with 7 bases that match TRBD1. With V trimmed by 3 bases and J by 4 bases, 0 bases remained unmatched. CDR1 and CDR2 (germline): SGDLS, YYNGEE. The length of the CDR3 is 13 residues. The CDR3 coding sequence is TGTGCCAGCAGCGCAGGGGGCACCGGGGAGCTGTTTTTT. Its translation: CASSAGGTGELFF.

The rearrangement links TRBV12-3 or TRBV12-4 to TRBJ1-2, with D hard to call. The CDR3 consists of 13 residues. V was clipped by 1 base and J by 8 bases, with 11 bases between them. This chain's CDR3 is CASSLERVFGYTF. As DNA, the CDR3 is TGTGCCAGCAGTTTAGAGAGGGTGTTCGGCTACACCTTC.